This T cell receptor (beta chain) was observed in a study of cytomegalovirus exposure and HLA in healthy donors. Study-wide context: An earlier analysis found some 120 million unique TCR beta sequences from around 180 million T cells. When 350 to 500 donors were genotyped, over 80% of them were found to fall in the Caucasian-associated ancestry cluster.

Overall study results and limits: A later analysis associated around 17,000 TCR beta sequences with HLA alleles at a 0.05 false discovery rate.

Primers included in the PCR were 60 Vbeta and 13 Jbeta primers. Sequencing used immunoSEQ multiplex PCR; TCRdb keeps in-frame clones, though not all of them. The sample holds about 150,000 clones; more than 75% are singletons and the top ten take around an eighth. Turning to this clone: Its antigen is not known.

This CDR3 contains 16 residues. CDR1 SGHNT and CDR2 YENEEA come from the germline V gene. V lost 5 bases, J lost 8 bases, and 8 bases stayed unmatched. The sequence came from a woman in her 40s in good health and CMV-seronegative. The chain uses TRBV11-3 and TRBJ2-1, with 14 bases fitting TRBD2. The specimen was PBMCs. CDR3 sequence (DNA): TGTGCCAGCAGCCTACGGGGGACTAGCGGGAGTGATGAGCAGTTCTTC. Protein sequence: CASSLRGTSGSDEQFF.